This TCR beta chain was identified in a study of OX40 agonist ivuxolimab in advanced cancers. The overall study: The drug used for patients, ivuxolimab, was an agonistic anti-OX40 (CD134) antibody. Dose-escalation patients had hepatocellular carcinoma, melanoma, renal cell or head and neck cancer. Patients achieving partial responses numbered three: one hepatocellular carcinoma case and two cutaneous melanoma cases.

Note on this clone: Its antigen is still unknown.

This table comes from immunoSEQ multiplex PCR, and its TCRdb copy is limited to in-frame clones, with some not included. The table records 27,000 or so clones, approximately 86% of them present only once. Findings and limits, study-wide: Researchers did not establish what antigens the expanded peripheral T cells target.

This specimen consisted of CD4+ or CD8+ T cells sorted from blood, obtained in a trial of the OX40 agonist ivuxolimab. The origin of this receptor is an adult with an advanced solid tumor such as melanoma, head and neck, liver or kidney cancer.

The CDR3: CASSGGTVSYNEQFF. The CDR3 bases are TGTGCCAGCAGTGGGGGCACCGTCTCCTACAATGAGCAGTTCTTC. The J gene is TRBJ2-1, the V gene TRBV2; tentative D call: TRBD1 (5 bases). CDR1 and CDR2 from the germline V gene are SNHLY and FYNNEI. Trimming took off 4 bases at V and 0 bases at J, with 10 bases between the two ends. The CDR3 covers 15 residues.